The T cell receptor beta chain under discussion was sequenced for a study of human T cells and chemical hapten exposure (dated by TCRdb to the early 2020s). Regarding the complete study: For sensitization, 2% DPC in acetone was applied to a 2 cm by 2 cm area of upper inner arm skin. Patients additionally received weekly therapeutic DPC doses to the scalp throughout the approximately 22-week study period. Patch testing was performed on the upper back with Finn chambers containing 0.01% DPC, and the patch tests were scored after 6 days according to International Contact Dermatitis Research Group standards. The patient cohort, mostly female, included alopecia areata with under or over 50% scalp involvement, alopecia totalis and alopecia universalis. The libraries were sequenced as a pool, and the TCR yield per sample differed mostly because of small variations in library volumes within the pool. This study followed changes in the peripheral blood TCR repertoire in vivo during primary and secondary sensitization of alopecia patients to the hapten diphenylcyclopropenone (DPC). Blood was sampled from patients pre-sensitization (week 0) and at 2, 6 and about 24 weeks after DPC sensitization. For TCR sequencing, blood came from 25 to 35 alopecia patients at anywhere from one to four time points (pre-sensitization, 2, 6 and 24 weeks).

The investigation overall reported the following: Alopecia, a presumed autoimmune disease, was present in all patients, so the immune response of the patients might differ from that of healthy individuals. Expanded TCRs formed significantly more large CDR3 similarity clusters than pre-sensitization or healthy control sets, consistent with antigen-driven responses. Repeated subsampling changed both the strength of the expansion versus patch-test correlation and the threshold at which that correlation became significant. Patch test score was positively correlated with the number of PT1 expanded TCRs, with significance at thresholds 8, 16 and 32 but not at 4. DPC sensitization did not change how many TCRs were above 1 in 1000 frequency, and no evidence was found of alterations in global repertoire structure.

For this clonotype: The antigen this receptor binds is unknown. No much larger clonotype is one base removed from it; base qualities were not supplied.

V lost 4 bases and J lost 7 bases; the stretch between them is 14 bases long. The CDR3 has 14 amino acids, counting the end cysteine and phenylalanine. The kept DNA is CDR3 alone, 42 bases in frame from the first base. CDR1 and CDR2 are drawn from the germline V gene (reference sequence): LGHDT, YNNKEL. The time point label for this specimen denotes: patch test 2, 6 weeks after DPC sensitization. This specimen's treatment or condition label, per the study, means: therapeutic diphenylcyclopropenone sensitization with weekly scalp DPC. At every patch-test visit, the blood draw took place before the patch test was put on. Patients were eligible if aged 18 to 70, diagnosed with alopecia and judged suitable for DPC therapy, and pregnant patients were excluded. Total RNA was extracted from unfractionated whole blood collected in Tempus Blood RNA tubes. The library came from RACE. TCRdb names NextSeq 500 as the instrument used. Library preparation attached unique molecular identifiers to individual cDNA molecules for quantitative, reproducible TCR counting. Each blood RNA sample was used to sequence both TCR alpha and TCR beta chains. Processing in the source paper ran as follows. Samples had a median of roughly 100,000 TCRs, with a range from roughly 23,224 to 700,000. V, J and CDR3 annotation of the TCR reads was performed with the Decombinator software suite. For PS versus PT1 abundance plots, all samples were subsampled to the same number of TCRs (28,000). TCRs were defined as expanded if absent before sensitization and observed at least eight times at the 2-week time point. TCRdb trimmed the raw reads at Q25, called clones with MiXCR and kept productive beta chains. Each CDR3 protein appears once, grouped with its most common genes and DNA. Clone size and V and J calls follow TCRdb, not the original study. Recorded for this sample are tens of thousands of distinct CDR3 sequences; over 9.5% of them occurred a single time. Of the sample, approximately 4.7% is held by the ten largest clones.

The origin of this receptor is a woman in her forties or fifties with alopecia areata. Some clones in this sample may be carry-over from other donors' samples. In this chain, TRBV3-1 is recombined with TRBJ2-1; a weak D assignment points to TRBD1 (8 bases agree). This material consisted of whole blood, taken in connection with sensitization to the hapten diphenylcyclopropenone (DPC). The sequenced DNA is TGTGCCAGCAGCCTGCTACAGGGGGGGAATGAGCAGTTCTTC. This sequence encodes CASSLLQGGNEQFF.